This T cell receptor (beta chain) was obtained from a study of T cells in Graves' hyperthyroidism and ophthalmopathy. A word on this clonotype: Antigen: not known. A read error is possible here, since a much larger clone lies one base away.

Study outcomes and limitations: Clonotypes that were expanded in thyroid above 0.001 mostly appeared in blood too.

The CDR3 has 14 amino acids. V lost 3 bases, J lost 0 bases, and 8 bases lay in between. Germline V CDR1 and CDR2: ENHRY, SYGVKD. Amplification of TCR beta CDR3 regions was performed using RNA transcripts as template. Researchers ran a first-round RT-PCR on the TCR CDR3 using the HTBI primer set. Each CDR3 protein is one row after TCRdb ran MiXCR on the multiplex PCR reads. The table shows about 700,000 distinct CDR3 sequences, with about 45% occurring only once. For the diagnoses, clinical symptoms, serum thyroxine and TRAb, thyroid ultrasound and orbital computed tomography were used. This TCR was sampled from an adult man with Graves' disease, either hyperthyroidism or ophthalmopathy (not recorded which). V usage is TRBV10-3 and J usage is TRBJ1-1; D gene unclear. The sample comprised peripheral blood or thyroid tissue (not recorded which). CDR3 amino acids: CAISENQVNTEAFF. CDR3 bases: TGTGCCATCAGTGAAAACCAGGTGAACACTGAAGCTTTCTTT.